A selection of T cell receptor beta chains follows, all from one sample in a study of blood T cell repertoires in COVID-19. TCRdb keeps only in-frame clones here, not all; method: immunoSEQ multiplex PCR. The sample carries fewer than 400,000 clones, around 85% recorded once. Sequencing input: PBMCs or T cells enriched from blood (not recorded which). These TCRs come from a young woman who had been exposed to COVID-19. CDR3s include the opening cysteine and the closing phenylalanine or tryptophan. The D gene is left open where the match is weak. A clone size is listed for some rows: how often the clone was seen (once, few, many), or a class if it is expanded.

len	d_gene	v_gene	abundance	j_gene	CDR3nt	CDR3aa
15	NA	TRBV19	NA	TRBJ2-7	TGTGCCAGTAGTAATACGGGACAAGGGACCTACGAGCAGTACTTC	CASSNTGQGTYEQYF
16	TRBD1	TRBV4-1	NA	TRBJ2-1	TGCGCCAGCAGCCAAGATCGACAGGGCGTACGCAATGAGCAGTTCTTC	CASSQDRQGVRNEQFF
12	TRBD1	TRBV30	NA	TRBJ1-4	TGTGCCCGGGGACAGGGGCGAGAAAAACTGTTTTTT	CARGQGREKLFF
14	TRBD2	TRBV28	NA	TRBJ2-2	TGTGCGTCGGGGGGGACCCTGAACACCGGGGAGCTGTTTTTT	CASGGTLNTGELFF
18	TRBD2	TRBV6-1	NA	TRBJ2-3	TGTGCCAGCAGTGAACGGGGGACTAGCGGGAGGGTAGTAAATACGCAGTATTTT	CASSERGTSGRVVNTQYF
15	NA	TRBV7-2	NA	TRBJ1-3	TGTGCCAGCACCCGACCGACAGACTCTGGAAACACCATATATTTT	CASTRPTDSGNTIYF
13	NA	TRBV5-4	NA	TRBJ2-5	TGTGCCAGCAGCTTGAGAGGCCAAGAGACCCAGTACTTC	CASSLRGQETQYF
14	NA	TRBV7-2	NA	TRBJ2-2	TGTGCCAGCAGCTTGGACAGGAACACCGGGGAGCTGTTTTTT	CASSLDRNTGELFF
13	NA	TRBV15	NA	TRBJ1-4	TGTGCCACCAGCAGACAGGGTAGTGAAAAACTGTTTTTT	CATSRQGSEKLFF
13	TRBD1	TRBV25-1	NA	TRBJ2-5	TGTGCCAGCAGGACGGACAGGGAAGAGACCCAGTACTTC	CASRTDREETQYF
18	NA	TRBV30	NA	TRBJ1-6	TGTGCCTGGAGTGTAGCCAGGGAAGGTAGCGGCTATAATTCACCCCTCCACTTT	CAWSVAREGSGYNSPLHF
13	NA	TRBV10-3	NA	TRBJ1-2	TGTGCCACAAGCGGCACCGGCAACTATGGCTACACCTTC	CATSGTGNYGYTF
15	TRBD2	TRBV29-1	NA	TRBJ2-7	TGCAGCGTTGATTTGTCAAGCGGGGGCTCCTACGAGCAGTACTTC	CSVDLSSGGSYEQYF
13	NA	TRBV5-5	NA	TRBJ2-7	TGTGCCAGCAGCGGCGGGGTCTCCTACGAGCAGTACTTC	CASSGGVSYEQYF
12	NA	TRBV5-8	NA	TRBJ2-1	TGTGCCAGCGGGAGAACATGGGATGAGCAGTTCTTC	CASGRTWDEQFF
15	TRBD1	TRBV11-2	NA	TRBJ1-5	TGTGCCAGCAGCTACACTACAGGGGTTGGTCAGCCCCAGCATTTT	CASSYTTGVGQPQHF
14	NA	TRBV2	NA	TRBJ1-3	TGTGCCAGCACAGGTCAATTCTCTGGAAACACCATATATTTT	CASTGQFSGNTIYF
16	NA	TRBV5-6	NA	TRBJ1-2	TGTGCCAGCAGCTTGAAGCCGGGACTCCCAGGATATGGCTACACCTTC	CASSLKPGLPGYGYTF
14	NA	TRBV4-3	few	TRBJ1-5	TGCGCCAGCAGCCAAGATGGACAGTATCAGCCCCAGCATTTT	CASSQDGQYQPQHF
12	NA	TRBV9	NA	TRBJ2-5	TGTGCCAGCAGCGTGGGAGAAGGGACCCAGTACTTC	CASSVGEGTQYF
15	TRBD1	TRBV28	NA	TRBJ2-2	TGTGCCAGCAGCCACCTGGACAGGGACACCGGGGAGCTGTTTTTT	CASSHLDRDTGELFF
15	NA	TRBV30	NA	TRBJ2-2	TGTGCCTGGAGCAGGGGAGTTACGAACACCGGGGAGCTGTTTTTT	CAWSRGVTNTGELFF
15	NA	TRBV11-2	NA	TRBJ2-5	TGTGCCAGCAGCTCATGGGCTAACCCGGGGGAGACCCAGTACTTC	CASSSWANPGETQYF
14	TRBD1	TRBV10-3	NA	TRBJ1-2	TGTGCCATCAGTGACGAGGACAGGTACTATGGCTACACCTTC	CAISDEDRYYGYTF
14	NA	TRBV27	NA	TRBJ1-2	TGTGCCAGCAGGGACACGGGGGGCGTCTATGGCTACACCTTC	CASRDTGGVYGYTF
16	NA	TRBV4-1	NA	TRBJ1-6	TGCGCCAGCAGCCAAGTGGGGAGGGGGGGCGATTCACCCCTCCACTTT	CASSQVGRGGDSPLHF
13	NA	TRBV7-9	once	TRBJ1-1	TGTGCCAGCAGCTCAGGGGTGAGAACTGAAGCTTTCTTT	CASSSGVRTEAFF
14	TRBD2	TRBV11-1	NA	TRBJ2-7	TGTGCCAGCAGCTTAGATCGGCTAGCGGGCGAGCAGTACTTC	CASSLDRLAGEQYF
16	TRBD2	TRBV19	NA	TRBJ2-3	TGTGCCAGTAGTATGACTAGCGGGGTTAGCACAGATACGCAGTATTTT	CASSMTSGVSTDTQYF
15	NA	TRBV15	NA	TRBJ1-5	TGTGCCACCAGCAACCAGGACAACTACAATCAGCCCCAGCATTTT	CATSNQDNYNQPQHF
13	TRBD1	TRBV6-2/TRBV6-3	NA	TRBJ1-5	TGTGCCAGCAGCTTCCGGACAGGTCAGCCCCAGCATTTT	CASSFRTGQPQHF
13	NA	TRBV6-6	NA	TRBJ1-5	TGTGCCAGCCTCGGTCATAGCAATCAGCCCCAGCATTTT	CASLGHSNQPQHF
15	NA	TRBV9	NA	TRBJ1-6	TGTGCCAGCAGCGACCTGGGGCAAGTGAATTCACCCCTCCACTTT	CASSDLGQVNSPLHF
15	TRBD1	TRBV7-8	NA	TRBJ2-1	TGTGCCAGCAGCCCGACAGGGTTTAATTCCAATGAGCAGTTCTTC	CASSPTGFNSNEQFF
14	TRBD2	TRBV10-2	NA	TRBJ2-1	TGCGCCAGCAGTGAGACTAGCGGTTACAATGAGCAGTTCTTC	CASSETSGYNEQFF
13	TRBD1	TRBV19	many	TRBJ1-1	TGTGCCAGTAGTAAAGAGGGACAGTCTGAAGCTTTCTTT	CASSKEGQSEAFF
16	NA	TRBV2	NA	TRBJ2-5	TGTGCCAGCAGTGCAGCGCGACAGACTACCAGGGGGACCCAGTACTTC	CASSAARQTTRGTQYF
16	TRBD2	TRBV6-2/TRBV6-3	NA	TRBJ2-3	TGTGCCAGCAGTCCCGGACTAGCGGTTGCCACAGATACGCAGTATTTT	CASSPGLAVATDTQYF